One TCR beta chain is described in this entry. These data come from a study of blood T cell repertoires in COVID-19. Study overall: The United States, Italy and Spain supplied acute and convalescent COVID-19 samples.

Sequenced by immunoSEQ multiplex PCR; TCRdb stores in-frame clones only, minus some. Of 150,000 to 200,000 clones listed, about 91% are singletons. CDR1 and CDR2 from the germline V gene are SGHRS and YFSETQ. V lost 1 base to trimming and J lost 2 bases, with 15 bases between them. The CDR3 length is 17 residues. The chain carries TRBV5-1 and TRBJ2-2; D might be TRBD2 (6 bases). This clonotype was sampled from a woman between 18 and 29 years old who had recovered from COVID-19. The sequencing sample was made of PBMCs or T cells enriched from blood (not recorded which). Here the CDR3 reads CASSLTPGLHNTGELFF. The CDR3 coding sequence is TGCGCCAGCAGCTTGACCCCGGGACTCCACAACACCGGGGAGCTGTTTTTT.